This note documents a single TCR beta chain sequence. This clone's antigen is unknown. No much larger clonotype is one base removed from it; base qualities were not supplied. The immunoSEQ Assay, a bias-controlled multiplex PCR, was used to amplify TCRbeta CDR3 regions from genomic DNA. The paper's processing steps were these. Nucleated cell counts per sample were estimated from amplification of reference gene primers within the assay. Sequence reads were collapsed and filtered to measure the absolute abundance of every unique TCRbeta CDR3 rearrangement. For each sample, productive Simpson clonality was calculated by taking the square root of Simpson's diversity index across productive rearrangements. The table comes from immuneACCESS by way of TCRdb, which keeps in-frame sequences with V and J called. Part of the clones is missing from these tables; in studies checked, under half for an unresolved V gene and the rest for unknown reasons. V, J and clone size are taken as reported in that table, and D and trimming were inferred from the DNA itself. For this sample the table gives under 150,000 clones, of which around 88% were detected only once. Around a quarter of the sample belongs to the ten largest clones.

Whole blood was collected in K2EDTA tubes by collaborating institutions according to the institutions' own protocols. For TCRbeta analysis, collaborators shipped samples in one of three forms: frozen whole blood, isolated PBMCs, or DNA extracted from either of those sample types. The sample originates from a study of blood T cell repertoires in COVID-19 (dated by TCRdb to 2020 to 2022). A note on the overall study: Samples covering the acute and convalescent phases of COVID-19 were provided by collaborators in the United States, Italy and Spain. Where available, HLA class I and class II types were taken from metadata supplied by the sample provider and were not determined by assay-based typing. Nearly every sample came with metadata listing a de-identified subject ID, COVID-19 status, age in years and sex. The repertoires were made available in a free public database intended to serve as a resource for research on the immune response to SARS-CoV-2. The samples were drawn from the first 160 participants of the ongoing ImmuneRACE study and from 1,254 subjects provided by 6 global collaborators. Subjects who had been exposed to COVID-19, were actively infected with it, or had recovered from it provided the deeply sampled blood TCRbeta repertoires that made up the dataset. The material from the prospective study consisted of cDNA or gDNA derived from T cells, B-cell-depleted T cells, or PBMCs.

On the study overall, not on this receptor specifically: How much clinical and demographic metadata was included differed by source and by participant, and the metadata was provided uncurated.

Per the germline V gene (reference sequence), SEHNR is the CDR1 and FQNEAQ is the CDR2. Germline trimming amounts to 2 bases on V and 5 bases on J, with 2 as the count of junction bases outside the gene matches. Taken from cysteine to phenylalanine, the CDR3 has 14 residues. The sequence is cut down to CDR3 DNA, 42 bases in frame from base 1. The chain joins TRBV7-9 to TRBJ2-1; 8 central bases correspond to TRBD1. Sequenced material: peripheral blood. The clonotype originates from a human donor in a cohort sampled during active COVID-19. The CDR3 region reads CASSLTQGDNEQFF. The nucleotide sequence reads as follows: TGTGCCAGCAGCTTAACACAGGGGGACAATGAGCAGTTCTTC.